This TCR beta chain comes out of a study of blood T cell repertoires in COVID-19. Study at large: There were acute and convalescent COVID-19 samples, and they came from the United States, Italy and Spain.

CDR1 and CDR2 (germline): MNHEY, SVGAGI. Losses at the gene ends were 6 bases for V and 6 bases for J; bases not matched to a gene: 6. This CDR3 has 13 amino acids. Seattle researchers signed up patients amid active infection and tracked them longitudinally. By share, this clone ranks as large. How the authors handled the data: Amplification with reference gene primers provided the estimates of nucleated cell counts. Here immunoSEQ multiplex PCR was the method, and the copy in TCRdb shows in-frame clones only, minus some. The D gene and trimming were derived from the DNA, and the V and J assignments and clone size from that table. The data hold hundreds of thousands of clones, with about nine tenths observed a single time.

This chain links TRBV6-5 with TRBJ2-7; 9 bases are a match to TRBD1. This TCR came from a woman aged 50 to 65 with COVID-19, enrolled during active disease. Sequenced sample: peripheral blood. CDR3 in amino acids: CASRLGQGGEQYF. In nucleotides, the CDR3 is TGTGCCAGCAGACTGGGACAGGGTGGCGAGCAGTACTTC.